Listed below are T cell receptor beta chains from one sample, sequenced in a study of low-dose radiotherapy and immunotherapy resistance in tumors. TCRdb fed the reads into MiXCR, producing one record per CDR3 protein. The sample holds tens of thousands of distinct CDR3 sequences, 15% to 20% seen once. The source was PBMCs, collected before treatment. These TCRs come from a male donor with prostate cancer. Each CDR3 is given with its conserved first and last residue. The order of the fields is clone size, V gene, D gene, J gene, CDR3 protein, CDR3 DNA. The D gene is left open where the match is weak. The size entry is marked missing in some rows and otherwise reads once, few, many or a size class.

>many|TRBV12-3/TRBV12-4|-|TRBJ2-4
CASRGDTNIQYF
TGTGCCAGTCGGGGAGATACAAACATTCAGTACTTC
>-|TRBV2|-|TRBJ2-5
CASTQTAYRETQYF
TGTGCCAGCACACAGACAGCCTACCGGGAGACCCAGTACTTC
>many|TRBV20-1|-|TRBJ2-7
CSAHDYRGVSYEQYF
TGCAGTGCTCACGACTATCGCGGGGTCTCCTACGAGCAGTACTTC
>many|TRBV11-1|TRBD1|TRBJ2-3
CASSPRDRGTDTQYF
TGTGCCAGCAGCCCCAGGGACAGGGGCACAGATACGCAGTATTTT
>many|TRBV7-2|-|TRBJ1-2
CASSLEVTVYGYTF
TGTGCCAGCAGCTTAGAAGTGACAGTCTATGGCTACACCTTC
>many|TRBV7-8|-|TRBJ1-1
CASSLGSPRGEAFF
TGTGCCAGCAGCTTAGGATCGCCCAGGGGAGAAGCTTTCTTT
>many|TRBV12-5|-|TRBJ2-3
CASASSFGITDTQYF
TGTGCTAGTGCCTCTTCTTTTGGCATCACAGATACGCAGTATTTT
>many|TRBV4-2|-|TRBJ2-7
CASSREESYEQYF
TGTGCCAGCAGCCGAGAAGAATCCTACGAGCAGTACTTC
>many|TRBV4-1|-|TRBJ1-2
CASSQRLSLNYGYTF
TGCGCCAGCAGCCAAAGGCTGAGCCTGAACTATGGCTACACCTTC
>few|TRBV12-3/TRBV12-4|-|TRBJ2-7
CASSFRTSPEQYF
TGTGCCAGCAGTTTTCGGACGAGCCCCGAGCAGTACTTC
>-|TRBV20-1|-|TRBJ2-3
CSARDFGGSGTDTQYF
TGCAGTGCTAGAGATTTTGGGGGGAGTGGCACAGATACGCAGTATTTT
>-|TRBV6-2/TRBV6-3|-|TRBJ2-1
CASREGNYNEQFF
TGTGCCAGCAGGGAGGGGAACTACAATGAGCAGTTCTTC
>-|TRBV19|-|TRBJ2-2
CASDITGQNTGELFFFFFFF
-
>many|TRBV29-1|TRBD1|TRBJ2-1
CSGQPGQGFYEQFF
TGCAGCGGACAGCCGGGACAGGGGTTCTATGAGCAGTTCTTC
>many|TRBV5-1|-|TRBJ2-5
CASSLEAETQYF
TGCGCCAGCAGCTTGGAGGCAGAGACCCAGTACTTC
>few|TRBV10-3|TRBD1|TRBJ2-7
CAISWDRAYEQYF
TGTGCCATCAGCTGGGACAGGGCCTACGAGCAGTACTTC
>many|TRBV5-1|TRBD1|TRBJ1-1
CASSPSGTGALFSEAFF
TGCGCCAGCAGCCCCTCCGGGACAGGGGCCCTTTTTTCCGAAGCTTTCTTT
>many|TRBV14|-|TRBJ2-7
CASSQDVGYEQYF
TGTGCCAGCAGCCAAGATGTTGGGTACGAGCAGTACTTC
>many|TRBV5-1|TRBD2|TRBJ2-1
CASSLAWRGGSGNEQFF
TGCGCCAGCAGCTTGGCGTGGCGGGGGGGCTCGGGGAATGAGCAGTTCTTC
>many|TRBV29-1|-|TRBJ2-3
CSVEPRGGTDTQYF
TGCAGCGTTGAACCGAGGGGGGGGACAGATACGCAGTATTTT
>many|TRBV6-8|-|TRBJ2-2
CAVLPGELFF
TGTGCCGTGCTTCCCGGGGAGCTGTTTTTT
>-|TRBV6-6|-|TRBJ2-7
CASRNQGFEQYF
TGTGCCAGCAGAAACCAGGGGTTCGAGCAGTACTTC
>many|TRBV29-1|TRBD1|TRBJ2-7
CSVDLFGDRGLGEQYF
TGCAGCGTTGATCTCTTTGGGGACAGGGGGCTGGGCGAGCAGTACTTC